This TCR beta chain was observed in a study of blood T cell repertoires in COVID-19. Turning to the study itself: There were acute and convalescent COVID-19 samples, and they came from the United States, Italy and Spain. Sample material is recorded as cDNA or gDNA derived from T cells, B-cell-depleted T cells, or PBMCs.

In the authors' workflow: Amplification with reference gene primers provided the estimates of nucleated cell counts. Repertoires were generated with immunoSEQ multiplex PCR, while TCRdb's copy carries only in-frame clones and drops some. The V and J calls and the clone size are those of that table, but D and trimming were determined from the DNA. The table records 650,000 to 800,000 clones, 70% to 90% of them present only once. Per the germline V gene, CDR1 is SGDLS and CDR2 is YYNGEE. CDR3 length: 16 residues. Trimming stripped 5 bases from V and 1 base from J, with 16 bases between. In its sample, this clone was seen a few times.

The specimen was peripheral blood. The receptor was isolated from a woman aged 18-30 years with acute or convalescent COVID-19. The chain has TRBV9 and TRBJ1-5; D ambiguous. In DNA form, the CDR3 reads TGTGCCAGCAGTCCGGACGCGGGATTAAGCAATCAGCCCCAGCATTTT. It specifies CASSPDAGLSNQPQHF.